The 19 T cell receptor beta chains below come from one sample, sequenced in a study of blood T cell repertoires in COVID-19. Using immunoSEQ multiplex PCR, the repertoire was profiled, and TCRdb retains in-frame clones only, with some absent. The repertoire includes roughly 220,000 clones, 84% of them detected once, and approximately 6.8% sits in the top ten. The sample consisted of PBMCs or T cells enriched from blood (not recorded which). The receptor source for this set is a woman in her forties who had recovered from COVID-19.

V gene TRBV28 combines with J gene TRBJ2-2, with D tentatively TRBD1 (5 bases). This CDR3 is 14 amino acids long. V lost 6 bases and J 1 base, leaving 9 bases between the germline ends. Germline assignment: CDR1 MDHEN and CDR2 SYDVKM. The CDR3 protein is CASRTTGNTGELFF. CDR3 DNA sequence: TGTGCCAGCAGGACCACAGGGAACACCGGGGAGCTGTTTTTT. Complete variable domain (other parts from reference TRBV28 and TRBJ2-2): DVKVTQSSRYLVKRTGEKVFLECVQDMDHENMFWYRQDPGLGLRLIYFSYDVKMKEKGDIPEGYSVSREKKERFSLILESASTNQTSMYLCASRTTGNTGELFFGEGSRLTVL.

The chain has TRBV6-5 and TRBJ1-3; D gene uncertain. V was trimmed by 6 bases and J by 3 bases, leaving 9 bases between them. The CDR3 length is 13 residues. Germline V gives CDR1 MNHEY, CDR2 SVGAGI. CDR3 region: CASRSGYGNTIYF. The CDR3 nucleotides are TGTGCCAGCAGGTCGGGGTATGGAAACACCATATATTTT.

The J gene is TRBJ2-7, the V gene TRBV18, with D perhaps TRBD2 (7 bases). V lost 6 bases and J 6 bases, leaving 15 bases between the germline ends. The length of the CDR3 is 13 residues. The germline V gene has CDR1 KGHSH and CDR2 LQKENI. The CDR3 DNA reads TGTGCCAGCTCGCCTCAAGGGGGGGTCGAGCAGTACGTC. As protein: CASSPQGGVEQYV.

V gene TRBV19 combines with J gene TRBJ1-2; 9 positions match TRBD1. The V gene's germline CDR1 is LNHDA and CDR2 SQIVND (reference sequence). The CDR3 sequence is 13 residues long. With V trimmed by 7 bases and J by 8 bases, 8 bases remained unmatched. CDR3 DNA: TGTGCCAGTAAACTACAGGGGGCGCGGGGCTACACCTTC. It yields the protein CASKLQGARGYTF. The variable domain in full, with the rest retrieved from reference TRBV19 and TRBJ1-2, is DGGITQSPKYLFRKEGQNVTLSCEQNLNHDAMYWYRQDPGQGLRLIYYSQIVNDFQKGDIAEGYSVSREKKESFPLTVTSAQKNPTAFYLCASKLQGARGYTFGSGTRLTVV.

The V gene is TRBV5-1, the J gene TRBJ2-3, with D possibly being TRBD1 (5 bases). The CDR3 has 14 residues. Deletions cut 3 bases from V and 1 base from J, with 9 bases between. Germline assignment: CDR1 SGHRS and CDR2 YFSETQ. The CDR3 protein is CASSWGLGTDTQYF. The DNA of the CDR3 is TGCGCCAGCAGCTGGGGCCTCGGCACAGATACGCAGTATTTT.

For the CDR3, the DNA is TGCGCCAGCACCGGCGGCTCCTACGAGCAGTACTTC. Amino acids: CASTGGSYEQYF. V usage is TRBV5-1 and J usage is TRBJ2-7; D is unresolved. CDR3 length: 12 amino acids. V lost 6 bases and J 0 bases, leaving 7 bases between the germline ends. Germline assignment: CDR1 SGHRS and CDR2 YFSETQ.

The rearrangement joins TRBV3-1 (or the pseudogene TRBV3-2) to TRBJ1-4, with TRBD1 matching 11 bases. Germline loops: CDR1 LGHDT, CDR2 YNNKEL (reference sequence). Trimming removed 3 bases from V and 7 bases from J; junction bases left unmatched: 7. CDR3 length: 16 amino acids. The CDR3 DNA is TGTGCCAGCAGCCACCGGACAGGGGGCTTCAGTGAAAAACTGTTTTTT. Translated: CASSHRTGGFSEKLFF.

The chain combines TRBV4-3 with TRBJ1-5; D unresolved. This CDR3 region has 13 residues. Trimming pared 1 base from V and 7 bases from J, leaving 8 bases between. CDR1 and CDR2 (germline): LGHNA, YSLEER. The CDR3 bases are TGCGCCAGCAGCCAAGGGAGTTTCCAGCCCCAGCATTTT. Its protein is CASSQGSFQPQHF.

CDR3 DNA sequence: TGTGCCAGCAGCCAAGAGGGGGCAGGATCACCCCTCCACTTT. This translates into CASSQEGAGSPLHF. This chain connects TRBV3-1 (or the pseudogene TRBV3-2) to TRBJ1-6; TRBD1 is a possible D gene (6 bases). The V end lost 0 bases, the J end lost 10 bases, and 10 bases lay between the germline ends. This CDR3 region has 14 residues. Per germline, CDR1 LGHDT and CDR2 YNNKEL (reference sequence).

The chain joins TRBV28 to TRBJ1-1, with D hard to call. The CDR3 has 14 residues. V dropped 6 bases and J dropped 0 bases, with 11 bases sitting between them. CDR1 and CDR2 from the germline V gene are MDHEN and SYDVKM. The CDR3, as DNA: TGTGCCAGCAGCCTGGCGGACTTGAACACTGAAGCTTTCTTT. It encodes CASSLADLNTEAFF.

V gene TRBV6-5 combines with J gene TRBJ1-5; D gene unclear. This CDR3 is 13 amino acids long. The germline CDR1 and CDR2 sequences are MNHEY and SVGAGI. The V end was cut by 7 bases, the J end by 0 bases, with 7 bases between. CDR3 loop: CASKPYSNQPQHF. For the CDR3, the DNA is TGTGCCAGCAAGCCGTATAGCAATCAGCCCCAGCATTTT.

The V and J genes are TRBV5-5 and TRBJ2-5; D unresolved. The CDR3 spans 13 residues. The V end lost 0 bases, the J end lost 5 bases, and 8 bases lay between the germline ends. Germline V gives CDR1 SGHKS, CDR2 YYEKEE (reference sequence). In DNA, the CDR3 is TGTGCCAGCAGCTTGGCGGTGATGGAGACCCAGTACTTC. Protein: CASSLAVMETQYF. The full variable domain, its missing parts supplied by reference TRBV5-5 and TRBJ2-5, is DAGVTQSPTHLIKTRGQQVTLRCSPISGHKSVSWYQQVLGQGPQFIFQYYEKEERGRGNFPDRFSARQFPNYSSELNVNALLLGDSALYLCASSLAVMETQYFGPGTRLLVL.

V gene TRBV28 combines with J gene TRBJ2-3, with D perhaps TRBD2 (5 bases). Germline V gene data show CDR1 as MDHEN and CDR2 as SYDVKM. V was trimmed by 6 bases and J by 6 bases, leaving 10 bases between them. This CDR3 has 12 residues. The CDR3 sequence is CASRAALDTQYF. The CDR3 nucleotides are TGTGCCAGCAGAGCGGCTTTGGATACGCAGTATTTT.

The V gene is TRBV9, the J gene TRBJ2-5, with a weak D call TRBD2 (5 bases). Trimming took 0 bases from V and 7 from J, leaving 7 bases between them. This CDR3 contains 12 residues. Per the germline V gene, CDR1 is SGDLS and CDR2 is YYNGEE. CDR3 protein: CASSVDGGTQYF. The CDR3 region has the DNA TGTGCCAGCAGCGTAGATGGAGGGACCCAGTACTTC.

This chain links TRBV30 with TRBJ1-4; perhaps TRBD1 as D (5 bases). CDR3 length: 15 residues. Trimming removed 3 bases at V and 5 bases at J, with 16 bases between. The germline gives CDR1 GTSNPN, CDR2 SVGIG (reference sequence). The CDR3 loop is CAWSGLGTLNEKLFF. The CDR3 DNA reads TGTGCCTGGAGCGGCCTCGGGACTTTGAATGAAAAACTGTTTTTT.

V is TRBV15 and J is TRBJ1-3, with 10 bases matching TRBD1. The CDR3 has 17 amino acids. Germline assignment: CDR1 LNHNV and CDR2 YYDKDF (reference sequence). V lost 4 bases to trimming and J lost 7 bases; unmatched junction nucleotides: 13. The CDR3 region has the DNA TGTGCCACCAGCAAGCAGGACCGGGACAGGGGAAGGAACACCATATATTTT. Residues: CATSKQDRDRGRNTIYF.

The chain has TRBV7-8 and TRBJ1-1; 9 bases agree with TRBD1. With V trimmed by 6 bases and J by 0 bases, 8 bases remained unmatched. CDR3 length: 16 amino acids. CDR1 is SGHVS, CDR2 FQNEAQ, per germline. CDR3 DNA sequence: TGTGCCAGCAGTTTGGGGACAGGGATAATGAACACTGAAGCTTTCTTT. It translates to CASSLGTGIMNTEAFF.

The gene calls are TRBV7-2 and TRBJ1-6; tentative D call: TRBD1 (6 bases). CDR1 and CDR2 from the germline V gene are SGHTA and FQGNSA. The germline V and J ends were trimmed by 3 bases and 6 bases, with 15 bases remaining between them. The CDR3 is 16 residues long. Here the CDR3 DNA reads TGTGCCAGCAGCTTGCAGGGGATGATTGGTAATTCACCCCTCCACTTT. It codes for CASSLQGMIGNSPLHF.

This sequence joins TRBV21-1 and TRBJ2-6; the table's D call TRBD1 went unverified against the DNA. TRBV21-1 is a listed pseudogene. The CDR3 has 16 amino acids. CDR3 in amino acids: CASSTLRGTGANVLTF. In DNA, the CDR3 is TGTGCCAGCAGCACCCTCAGGGGAACTGGGGCCAACGTCCTGACTTTC.